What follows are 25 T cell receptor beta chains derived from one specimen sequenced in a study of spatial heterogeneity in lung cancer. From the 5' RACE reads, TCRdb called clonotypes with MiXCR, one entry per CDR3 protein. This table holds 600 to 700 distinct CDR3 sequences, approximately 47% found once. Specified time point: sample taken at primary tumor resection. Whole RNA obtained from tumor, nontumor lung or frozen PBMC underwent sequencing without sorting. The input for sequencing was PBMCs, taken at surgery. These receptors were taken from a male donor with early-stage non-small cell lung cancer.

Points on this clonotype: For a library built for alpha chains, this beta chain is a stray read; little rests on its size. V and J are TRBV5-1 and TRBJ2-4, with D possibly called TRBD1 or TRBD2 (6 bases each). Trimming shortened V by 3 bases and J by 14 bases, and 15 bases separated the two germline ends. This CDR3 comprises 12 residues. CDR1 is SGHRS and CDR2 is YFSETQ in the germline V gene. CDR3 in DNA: TGCGCCAGCAGCTCCGGGGGCGGCAGGGAGTACTTC. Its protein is CASSSGGGREYF. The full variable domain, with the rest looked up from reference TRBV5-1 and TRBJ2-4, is KAGVTQTPRYLIKTRGQQVTLSCSPISGHRSVSWYQQTPGQGLQFLFEYFSETQRNKGNFPGRFSGRQFSNSRSEMNVSTLELGDSALYLCASSSGGGREYFGAGTRLSVL.

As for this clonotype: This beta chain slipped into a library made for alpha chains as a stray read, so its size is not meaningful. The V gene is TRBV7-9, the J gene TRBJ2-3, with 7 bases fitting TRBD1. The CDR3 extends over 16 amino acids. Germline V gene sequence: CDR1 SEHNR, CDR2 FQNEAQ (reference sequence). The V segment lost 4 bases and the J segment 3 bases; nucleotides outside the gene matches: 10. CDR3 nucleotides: TGTGCCAGCAGCTATTTGGGACAGAAAAAAACAGATACGCAGTATTTT. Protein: CASSYLGQKKTDTQYF.

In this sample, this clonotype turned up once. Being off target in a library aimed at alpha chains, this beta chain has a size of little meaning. CDR3 loop: CASSFRRELNEQFF. The CDR3 DNA reads as TGTGCCAGCAGTTTCCGGCGGGAGCTTAATGAGCAGTTCTTC. The chain is built from TRBV28 and TRBJ2-1; 7 nucleotides match TRBD2. The length of the CDR3 is 14 residues. From germline, CDR1 is MDHEN and CDR2 SYDVKM. With 3 bases clipped from V and 7 bases from J, the junction kept 6 bases outside the gene matches.

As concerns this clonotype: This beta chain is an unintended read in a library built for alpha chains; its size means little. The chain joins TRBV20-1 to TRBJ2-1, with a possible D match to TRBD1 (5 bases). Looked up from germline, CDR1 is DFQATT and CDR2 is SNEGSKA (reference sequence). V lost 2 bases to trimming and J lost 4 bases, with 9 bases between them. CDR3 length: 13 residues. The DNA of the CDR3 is TGCAGTGCTAGAAGGGGCGGATACAATGAGCAGTTCTTC. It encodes CSARRGGYNEQFF.

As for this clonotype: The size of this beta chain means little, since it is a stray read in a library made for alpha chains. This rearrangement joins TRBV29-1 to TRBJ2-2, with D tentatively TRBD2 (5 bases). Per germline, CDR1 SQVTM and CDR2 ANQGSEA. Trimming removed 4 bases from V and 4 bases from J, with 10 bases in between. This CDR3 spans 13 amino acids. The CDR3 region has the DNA TGCAGCGTTGGGCTGGGAGTCACCGGGGAGCTGTTTTTT. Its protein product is CSVGLGVTGELFF.

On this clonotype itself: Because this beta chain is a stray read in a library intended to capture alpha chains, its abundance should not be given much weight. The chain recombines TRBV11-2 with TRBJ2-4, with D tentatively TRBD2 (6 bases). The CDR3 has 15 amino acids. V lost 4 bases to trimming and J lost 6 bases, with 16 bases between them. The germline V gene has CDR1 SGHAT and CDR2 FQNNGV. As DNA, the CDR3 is TGTGCCAGCAGCTCGTTGCAGGGACTGAGAAACATTCAGTACTTC. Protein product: CASSSLQGLRNIQYF.

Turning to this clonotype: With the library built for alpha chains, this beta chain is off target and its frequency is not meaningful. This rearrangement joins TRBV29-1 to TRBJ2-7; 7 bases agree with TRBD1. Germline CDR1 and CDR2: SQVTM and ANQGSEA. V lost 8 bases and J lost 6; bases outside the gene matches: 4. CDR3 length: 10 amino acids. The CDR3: CSTWDSEQYF. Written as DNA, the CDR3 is TGCAGCACATGGGACAGCGAGCAGTACTTC.

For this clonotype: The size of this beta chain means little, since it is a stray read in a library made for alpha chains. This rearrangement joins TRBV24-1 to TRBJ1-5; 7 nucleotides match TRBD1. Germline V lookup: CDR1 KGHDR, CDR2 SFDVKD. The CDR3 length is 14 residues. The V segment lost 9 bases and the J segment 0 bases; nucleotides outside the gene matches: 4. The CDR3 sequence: CATDTGDSNQPQHF. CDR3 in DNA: TGTGCCACCGATACAGGGGATAGCAATCAGCCCCAGCATTTT.

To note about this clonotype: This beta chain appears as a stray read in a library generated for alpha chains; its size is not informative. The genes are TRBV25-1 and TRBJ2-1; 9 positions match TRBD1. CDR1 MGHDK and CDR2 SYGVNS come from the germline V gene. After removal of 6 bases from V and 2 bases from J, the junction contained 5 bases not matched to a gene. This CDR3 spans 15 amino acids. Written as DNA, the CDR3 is TGTGCCAGCAGCACGACAGGGGGGACCTACAATGAGCAGTTCTTC. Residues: CASSTTGGTYNEQFF.

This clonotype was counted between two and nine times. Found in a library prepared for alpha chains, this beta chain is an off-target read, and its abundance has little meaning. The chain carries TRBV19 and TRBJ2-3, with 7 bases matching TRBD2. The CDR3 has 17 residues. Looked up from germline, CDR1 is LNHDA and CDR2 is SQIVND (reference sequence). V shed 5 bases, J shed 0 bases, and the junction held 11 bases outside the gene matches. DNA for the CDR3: TGTGCCAGTAGTCTAAACCTAGCGGCTTATAGCACAGATACGCAGTATTTT. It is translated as CASSLNLAAYSTDTQYF.

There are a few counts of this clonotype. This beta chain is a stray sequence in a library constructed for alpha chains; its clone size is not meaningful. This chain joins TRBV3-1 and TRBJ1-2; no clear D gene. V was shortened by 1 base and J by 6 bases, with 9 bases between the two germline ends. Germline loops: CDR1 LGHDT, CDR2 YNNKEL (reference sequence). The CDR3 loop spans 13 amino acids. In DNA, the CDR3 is TGTGCCAGCAGCCAAGGATACCTCCATGGCTACACCTTC. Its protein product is CASSQGYLHGYTF.

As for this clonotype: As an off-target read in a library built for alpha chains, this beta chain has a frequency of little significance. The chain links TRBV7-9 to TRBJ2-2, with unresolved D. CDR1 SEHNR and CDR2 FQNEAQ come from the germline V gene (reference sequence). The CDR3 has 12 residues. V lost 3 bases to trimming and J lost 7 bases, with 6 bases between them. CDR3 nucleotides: TGTGCCAGCAGCTTTGGAGACGGGGAGCTGTTTTTT. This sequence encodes CASSFGDGELFF.

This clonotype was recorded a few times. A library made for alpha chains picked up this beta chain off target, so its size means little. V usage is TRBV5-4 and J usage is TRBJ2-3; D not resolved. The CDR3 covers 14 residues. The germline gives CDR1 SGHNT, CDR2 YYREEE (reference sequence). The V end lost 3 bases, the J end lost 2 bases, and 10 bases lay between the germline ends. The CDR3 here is CASSWTRNTDTQYF. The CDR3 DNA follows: TGTGCCAGCAGCTGGACGCGGAACACAGATACGCAGTATTTT.

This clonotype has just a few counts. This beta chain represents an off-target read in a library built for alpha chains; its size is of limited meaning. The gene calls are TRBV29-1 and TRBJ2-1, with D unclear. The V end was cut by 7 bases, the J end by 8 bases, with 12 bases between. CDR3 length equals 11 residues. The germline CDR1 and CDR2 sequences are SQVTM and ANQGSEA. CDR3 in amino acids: CSETIEYEQFF. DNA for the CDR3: TGCAGCGAGACCATCGAGTATGAGCAGTTCTTC.

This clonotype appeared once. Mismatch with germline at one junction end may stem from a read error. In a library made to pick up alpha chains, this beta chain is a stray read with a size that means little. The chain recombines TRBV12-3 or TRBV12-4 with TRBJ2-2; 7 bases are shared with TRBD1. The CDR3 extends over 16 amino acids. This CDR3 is CASRRGTAPSTGELFF. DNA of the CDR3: TGTGCCAGCAGACGTGGGACAGCCCCGAGCACCGGGGAACTGTTTTTT.

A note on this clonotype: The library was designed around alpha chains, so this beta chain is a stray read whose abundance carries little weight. The CDR3 is CASSLSGGARETQYF. DNA for the CDR3: TGTGCCAGCAGTTTATCGGGGGGGGCGAGAGAGACCCAGTACTTC. The genes are TRBV12-3 or TRBV12-4 and TRBJ2-5; 8 bases map to TRBD2. The CDR3 consists of 15 residues. V trimming: 2 bases; J trimming: 4 bases; junction bases outside the gene matches: 6.

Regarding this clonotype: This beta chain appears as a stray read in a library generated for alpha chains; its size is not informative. DNA for the CDR3: TGTGCCAGCAGCCAACAGGGGCTTGTGAACGAGCAGTACTTC. Its translation: CASSQQGLVNEQYF. V usage is TRBV5-4 and J usage is TRBJ2-7, with 7 bases matching TRBD1. The CDR3 runs 14 residues. From germline, CDR1 is SGHNT and CDR2 YYREEE (reference sequence). V shed 4 bases and J 5 bases; nucleotides not matched to a gene: 9.

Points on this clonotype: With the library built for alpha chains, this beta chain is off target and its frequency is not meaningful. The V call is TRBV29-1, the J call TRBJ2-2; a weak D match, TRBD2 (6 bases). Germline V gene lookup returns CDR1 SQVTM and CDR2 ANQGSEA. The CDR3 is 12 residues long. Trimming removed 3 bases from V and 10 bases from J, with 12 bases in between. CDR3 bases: TGCAGCGTTGATAAGGGAGGCCAGGAGCTGTTTTTT. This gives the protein CSVDKGGQELFF.

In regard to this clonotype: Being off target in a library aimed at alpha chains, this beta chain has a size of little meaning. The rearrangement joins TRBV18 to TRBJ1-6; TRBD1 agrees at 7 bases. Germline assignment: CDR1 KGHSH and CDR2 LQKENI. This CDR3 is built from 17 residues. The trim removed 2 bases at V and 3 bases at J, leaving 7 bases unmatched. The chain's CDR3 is CASSPSIGQVYNSPLHF. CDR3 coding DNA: TGTGCCAGCTCACCATCTATCGGACAGGTCTATAATTCACCCCTCCACTTT.

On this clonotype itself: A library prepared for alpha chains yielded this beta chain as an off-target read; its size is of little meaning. This CDR3 reads CASSVTAGSYNEQFF. CDR3 coding DNA: TGTGCCAGCAGCGTTACAGCGGGAAGTTACAATGAGCAGTTCTTC. The rearrangement joins TRBV9 to TRBJ2-1; 7 bases are a match to TRBD2. Germline V gives CDR1 SGDLS, CDR2 YYNGEE. Losses at the gene ends were 2 bases for V and 4 bases for J; bases not matched to a gene: 6. CDR3 length: 15 residues.

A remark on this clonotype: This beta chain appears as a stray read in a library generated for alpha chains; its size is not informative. The CDR3: CASSPSGLTDTQYF. The CDR3 region has the DNA TGTGCCAGCAGTCCAAGTGGGTTGACAGATACGCAGTATTTT. The chain combines TRBV28 with TRBJ2-3; no firm D call. There are 14 residues in the CDR3. The V gene's germline CDR1 is MDHEN and CDR2 SYDVKM. V gave up 5 bases and J gave up 3 bases, with 12 bases separating them.

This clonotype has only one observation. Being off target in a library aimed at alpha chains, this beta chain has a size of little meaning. The CDR3 loop reads CSGGFTDSNYGYTF. CDR3 in DNA: TGCAGTGGGGGGTTCACAGACTCAAACTATGGCTACACCTTC. The genes are TRBV20-1 and TRBJ1-2; D perhaps matches TRBD1 (5 bases). The V and J ends lost 7 bases and 2 bases respectively, with 17 bases between them. CDR1 and CDR2 from the germline V gene are DFQATT and SNEGSKA (reference sequence). The length of the CDR3 is 14 residues.

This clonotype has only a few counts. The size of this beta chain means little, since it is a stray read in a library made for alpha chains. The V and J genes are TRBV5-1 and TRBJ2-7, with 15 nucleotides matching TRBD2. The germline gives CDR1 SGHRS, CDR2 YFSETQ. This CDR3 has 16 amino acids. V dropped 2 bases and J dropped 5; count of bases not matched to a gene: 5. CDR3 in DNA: TGCGCCAGCAGCTTAGGACTAGCGGGAGGGCTGAACGAGCAGTACTTC. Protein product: CASSLGLAGGLNEQYF.

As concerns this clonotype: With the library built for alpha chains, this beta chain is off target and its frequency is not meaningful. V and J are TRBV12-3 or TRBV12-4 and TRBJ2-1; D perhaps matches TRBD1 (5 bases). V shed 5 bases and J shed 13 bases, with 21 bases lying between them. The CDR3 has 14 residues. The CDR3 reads CASSHTKGSYNQFF. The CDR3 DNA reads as TGTGCCAGCAGTCATACCAAGGGGTCATATAATCAGTTCTTC.

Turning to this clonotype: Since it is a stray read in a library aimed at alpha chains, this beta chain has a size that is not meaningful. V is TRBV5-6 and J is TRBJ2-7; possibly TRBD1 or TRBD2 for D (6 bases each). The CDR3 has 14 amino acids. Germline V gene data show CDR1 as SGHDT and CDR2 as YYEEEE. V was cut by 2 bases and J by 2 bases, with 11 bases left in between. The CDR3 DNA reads TGTGCCAGCAGCTTTCTAGGGGGGCCCTACGAGCAGTACTTC. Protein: CASSFLGGPYEQYF.